The source of this T cell receptor (beta chain) is a study of shared clonotypes between healthy human individuals (dated by TCRdb to 2018 to 2021). Study-wide context: The cohort comprised a couple of women and three men aged 18 to 49 years. For each donor, three plates each were used for CD4 naive and CD4 memory, two plates were used for CD8 naive, and one plate was used for CD8 memory. Blood TCR repertoires of roughly five healthy adults were deeply sequenced to estimate repertoire size and the extent of clonotype sharing between individuals. Libraries were prepared and TCR repertoires were sequenced by different laboratories using diverse techniques, in order to increase sequencing depth and limit assay-specific biases. Per donor, leukapheresis produced somewhere between about 0.94 and 8.9 billion PBMCs. The full study reports these points: Larger estimated clonotype richness was generally found for naive subsets than for memory subsets. The genetic and exposure-history diversity represented was limited by the small number of donors. Rarefaction of sorted-subset datasets indicated incomplete sequencing despite the large sequencing depth. Compared with non-shared clonotypes, the clonotypes found in all four sorted-subset donors had higher generation probabilities. Based on pairwise subsampling, the degree of clonotype sharing among donors was expected to be affected by sequencing depth. Approximately 5% of naive CD4, 3.5% of naive CD8, around 2.3% of memory CD4, and about 0.4% of memory CD8 clonotypes were shared across four donors. Sampling was restricted to blood, and TCR repertoires in tissues likely differ from the TCR repertoires found in blood.

The donors were healthy, HIV-negative adults with no recently reported acute infections or vaccinations. All donors were Caucasian adults living in Nashville, Tennessee, USA. CD4+ T cells were enriched by magnetic negative selection; naive cells were then positively selected on CD45RA, and the negative fraction formed the memory subset. After blood collection by leukapheresis, PBMCs were isolated using Ficoll-Histopaque density gradient centrifugation and then cryopreserved in the vapor phase of liquid nitrogen. Purity and quantity of every magnetically sorted T cell population were checked by analytical flow cytometry. Each sorted fraction had its genomic DNA isolated and then quantified by UV absorbance on a Nanodrop 2000c. Using the deep immunoSEQ assay, multiplex PCR amplified TCR CDR3 regions from genomic DNA. For each cell subset, the extracted genomic DNA was distributed evenly across all wells of several immunoSEQ 96-well plates, and each plate served as one replicate. Each replicate PCR for sorted subsets received around 200 ng genomic DNA, equal to tens of thousands of T cell genomes. Purified libraries were quantified with a Qubit 3.0 fluorometer, sized on a Bioanalyzer 2100, and re-quantified with the KAPA Library Quantification kit. Every immunoSEQ 96-well plate was sequenced on a separate single-read 150-cycle Illumina NextSeq 550 flow cell. The authors' pipeline ran thus. Because only junctional sequences without quality scores were contained in the immunoSEQ output, filtering matching that applied to full-length reads could not be performed. To assign V/J genes and CDR3, sequences were annotated against IMGT germline references using PyIR, a Python wrapper for IgBLAST v1.9. Reads were removed for weak V/J assignments (E-value above 1e-6), missing CDR3, stop codons, out-of-frame junctions, or ambiguous translated residues. V3J clonotypes were defined as sequences sharing the same inferred V gene, J gene, and CDR3 amino acid sequence. The percentage overlap between two repertoires was calculated by dividing the number of shared unique clonotypes by the size of the smaller repertoire. Repertoire richness was assessed with RTK rarefaction, the Chao1 estimator, and Recon v2.1 estimates of unobserved clonotypes. Generation probabilities were computed with OLGA for all TCRbeta clonotypes obtained by the gDNA method from four donors. TCRdb carries this immuneACCESS record with in-frame sequences only. Its versions omit some clonotypes, under half of them owing to an unresolved V gene in the studies checked, with the rest unexplained. The V and J calls and clone size were taken over from that table, and D and trimming were inferred from the DNA. A total of around 1.4 million clones appear in this sample, 98% of them only once. Of the sample, about 0.4% is held by the ten largest clones.

From the cysteine up to the phenylalanine, the CDR3 has a length of 14 residues. Here the CDR3 DNA is all that survives: 42 bases in frame from base 1. CDR1 MDHEN and CDR2 SYDVKM are derived from the germline V gene. The V end gives up 6 bases and the J end 3 bases, leaving 5 bases in the junction not matched to a gene. Comment on this clone: The antigen this receptor binds is unknown. There are no base qualities to consult, and no much larger clone falls within one base.

The sequence joins TRBV28 to TRBJ2-3, and TRBD2 matches 8 of the central bases. This TCR derives from a man in his thirties or forties in good health. Sample: naive CD4+ T cells sorted from blood. Reading the label with the study, this specimen's cell subset or site is: CD45RA+ positively selected. The nucleotides read TGTGCCAGCAGACGAGCGGGAGCTACAGATACGCAGTATTTT. Its protein is CASRRAGATDTQYF.